These 28 T cell receptor beta chains were all obtained from the same sample, sequenced in a study of T-cell memory formation after mild COVID-19. TCRdb reprocessed the 5' RACE reads with MiXCR, giving one entry per CDR3 protein. The sample contains around 320,000 distinct CDR3 sequences, 28% of which appear only once. Sequencing used PBMCs or a T cell subset sorted from them (not recorded which). The receptors were gathered from an adult woman who had mild COVID-19 (a few samples of this study predate the infection). Cell type and time point are not known.

This chain connects TRBV20-1 to TRBJ2-7, with D possibly TRBD1 on 7 matching bases. V lost 4 bases to trimming and J lost 0 bases, with 16 bases between them. Germline loops: CDR1 DFQATT, CDR2 SNEGSKA (reference sequence). The CDR3 is 15 residues long. This chain's CDR3 is CSANPRGRGSYEQYF. DNA for the CDR3: TGCAGTGCTAATCCAAGGGGGCGGGGCTCCTACGAGCAGTACTTC.

V is TRBV5-1 and J is TRBJ1-2; 12 bases line up with TRBD1. V shed 6 bases and J 4 bases; nucleotides not matched to a gene: 7. The length of the CDR3 is 15 residues. Germline CDR1 and CDR2: SGHRS and YFSETQ. This CDR3 is CASTLGTGGSYGYTF. CDR3 nucleotide sequence: TGCGCCAGCACCCTTGGGACAGGGGGCAGCTATGGCTACACCTTC. The variable domain in full, completed from reference TRBV5-1 and TRBJ1-2, reads KAGVTQTPRYLIKTRGQQVTLSCSPISGHRSVSWYQQTPGQGLQFLFEYFSETQRNKGNFPGRFSGRQFSNSRSEMNVSTLELGDSALYLCASTLGTGGSYGYTFGSGTRLTVV.

The chain couples TRBV5-1 to TRBJ1-2; D remains ambiguous. CDR1 is SGHRS, CDR2 YFSETQ, per germline. The CDR3 spans 13 residues. Deletions cut 7 bases from V and 2 bases from J, with 12 bases between. In nucleotides, the CDR3 is TGCGCCAGCTCAGAGGAGGTGAACTATGGCTACACCTTC. This translates into CASSEEVNYGYTF.

J is TRBJ2-3 and V is TRBV27; 11 bases are shared with TRBD2. V shed 0 bases, J shed 4 bases, and the junction held 9 bases outside the gene matches. CDR3 length: 18 residues. CDR1 is MNHEY, CDR2 SMNVEV, per germline (reference sequence). The CDR3 nucleotides are TGTGCCAGCAGTTTATCCGTTACTAGCGGGAGTCCCCCAGATACGCAGTATTTT. It yields the protein CASSLSVTSGSPPDTQYF.

The chain links TRBV7-6 to TRBJ2-7; D unclear. CDR1 and CDR2 from the germline V gene are SGHVS and FNYEAQ. Trimming shortened V by 4 bases and J by 2 bases, and 21 bases separated the two germline ends. CDR3 length: 17 residues. In nucleotides, the CDR3 is TGTGCCAGCAGCTCATTCTCGGCGAAGAATAAGCCCTACGAGCAGTACTTC. It encodes CASSSFSAKNKPYEQYF.

V is TRBV18 and J is TRBJ1-1, with 8 bases identical to TRBD1. CDR1 is KGHSH, CDR2 LQKENI, per germline. CDR3 size: 16 residues. The trim removed 4 bases at V and 4 bases at J, leaving 11 bases unmatched. The CDR3 DNA reads as TGTGCCAGCTCACTCACGGAGCAGGGGGCGGGCACTGAAGCTTTCTTT. Its protein is CASSLTEQGAGTEAFF. Based on the CDR3 plus reference TRBV18 and TRBJ1-1, the full variable domain is NAGVMQNPRHLVRRRGQEARLRCSPMKGHSHVYWYRQLPEEGLKFMVYLQKENIIDESGMPKERFSAEFPKEGPSILRIQQVVRGDSAAYFCASSLTEQGAGTEAFFGQGTRLTVV.

This chain connects TRBV5-1 to TRBJ2-7, with TRBD1 matching 9 bases. This CDR3 is built from 15 residues. The junction had 7 bases not matched to a gene; V was cut back by 3 bases and J by 3 bases. Germline V gene lookup returns CDR1 SGHRS and CDR2 YFSETQ. The CDR3 sequence: CASSWDRDGGYEQYF. CDR3 DNA: TGCGCCAGCAGCTGGGACAGGGATGGTGGCTACGAGCAGTACTTC.

The chain couples TRBV20-1 to TRBJ1-4, with D unclear. CDR1 DFQATT and CDR2 SNEGSKA come from the germline V gene (reference sequence). This CDR3 contains 13 residues. Trimming took 6 bases from V and 4 from J, leaving 12 bases between them. CDR3 protein: CSAPGPNNEKLFF. CDR3 coding DNA: TGCAGTGCCCCGGGCCCGAATAATGAAAAACTGTTTTTT.

This clonotype was seen more than once but under ten times. The CDR3 nucleotides read TGTGCCAGCAGCCCTAATGGACAGTTAGCCTACGAGCAGTACTTC. Amino acids: CASSPNGQLAYEQYF. The chain combines TRBV25-1 with TRBJ2-7; tentative D call: TRBD1 (6 bases). The V end was cut by 6 bases, the J end by 2 bases, with 17 bases between. Germline lookup yields CDR1 MGHDK and CDR2 SYGVNS. CDR3 length: 15 residues.

The CDR3 reads CSASSRQVPYEQYV. The CDR3, as DNA: TGCAGTGCTAGCTCAAGGCAGGTCCCCTACGAGCAGTACGTC. The chain uses TRBV20-1 and TRBJ2-7, with D unclear. The CDR3 spans 14 residues. V gave up 3 bases and J gave up 2 bases, with 14 bases separating them. The germline V gene encodes CDR1 DFQATT and CDR2 SNEGSKA (reference sequence).

The chain is built from TRBV19 and TRBJ2-7; no clear D gene. Germline V gene lookup returns CDR1 LNHDA and CDR2 SQIVND (reference sequence). Between the trimmed V and J ends, which lost 5 bases and 5 bases, there was a span of 10 bases. There are 12 residues in the CDR3. The CDR3 here is CASSRQANEQYF. The CDR3 DNA follows: TGTGCCAGTAGTCGGCAGGCCAACGAGCAGTACTTC.

In DNA form, the CDR3 reads TGTGCCACCAGCAGAGCTCTGGGGGGTCTGAACACCGGGGAGCTGTTTTTT. This gives the protein CATSRALGGLNTGELFF. The rearrangement uses TRBV15 and TRBJ2-2; D is possibly TRBD2 (6 bases). Germline V gene sequence: CDR1 LNHNV, CDR2 YYDKDF (reference sequence). V gave up 1 base and J gave up 1 base, with 13 bases separating them. The CDR3 has 17 residues.

This chain uses TRBV29-1 with TRBJ2-3; D is unclear. Trimming took off 3 bases at V and 3 bases at J, with 16 bases between the two ends. Germline assignment: CDR1 SQVTM and CDR2 ANQGSEA. This CDR3 spans 15 amino acids. Here the CDR3 reads CSVDAKGRSTDTQYF. The CDR3 coding sequence is TGCAGCGTTGACGCGAAGGGAAGGTCTACAGATACGCAGTATTTT.

In its sample, this clonotype was seen a few times. The chain links TRBV5-1 to TRBJ2-7; the D gene is possibly TRBD2 (6 bases). Trimming took 0 bases from V and 2 from J, leaving 9 bases between them. This CDR3 has 14 amino acids. Germline V gene lookup returns CDR1 SGHRS and CDR2 YFSETQ. CDR3 nucleotides: TGCGCCAGCAGCTTGGGGGAGGTGGCCTACGAGCAGTACTTC. It translates to CASSLGEVAYEQYF. Based on the CDR3 plus reference TRBV5-1 and TRBJ2-7, the full variable domain is KAGVTQTPRYLIKTRGQQVTLSCSPISGHRSVSWYQQTPGQGLQFLFEYFSETQRNKGNFPGRFSGRQFSNSRSEMNVSTLELGDSALYLCASSLGEVAYEQYFGPGTRLTVT.

This clonotype was picked up many times. The gene calls are TRBV14 and TRBJ1-1; D might be TRBD1 (5 bases). The CDR3 has 14 residues. Germline CDR1 and CDR2: SGHDN and FVKESK. Trimming shortened V by 4 bases and J by 3 bases, and 12 bases separated the two germline ends. CDR3 DNA: TGTGCCAGCAGCCCCCGGCAGGGCCACACTGAAGCTTTCTTT. It is translated as CASSPRQGHTEAFF.

The chain is built from TRBV29-1 and TRBJ2-1; D not certain. Trimming shortened V by 8 bases and J by 1 base, and 12 bases separated the two germline ends. CDR3 length equals 13 residues. Germline CDR1 reads SQVTM; CDR2 reads ANQGSEA. CDR3 DNA: TGCAGCATCCTTCGGGTATCCTACAATGAGCAGTTCTTC. Translating it yields CSILRVSYNEQFF.

This clonotype was observed a handful of times. The rearrangement links TRBV11-2 to TRBJ2-7; 10 bases are shared with TRBD1. The trim removed 5 bases at V and 5 bases at J, leaving 3 bases unmatched. The CDR3 covers 13 residues. Per germline, CDR1 SGHAT and CDR2 FQNNGV. The CDR3 DNA reads TGTGCCAGCAGCGGGGACAGGGGCCACGAGCAGTACTTC. Translating it yields CASSGDRGHEQYF.

J is TRBJ1-5 and V is TRBV24-1; 12 bases agree with TRBD1. The CDR3 contains 16 residues. Germline values: CDR1 KGHDR, CDR2 SFDVKD. The V and J ends lost 7 bases and 3 bases, in that order; junction bases with no gene match: 6. The DNA for the CDR3 is TGTGCCACCAGCGGGGACAGGGGGCTAGACAATCAGCCCCAGCATTTT. Protein: CATSGDRGLDNQPQHF.

This clonotype came up a few times. J is TRBJ1-6 and V is TRBV6-5; TRBD1 aligns across 8 bases. Germline V gene data show CDR1 as MNHEY and CDR2 as SVGAGI. Losses at the gene ends were 5 bases for V and 0 bases for J; bases not matched to a gene: 9. CDR3 length equals 18 residues. The CDR3 loop is CASSPDRGRRSYNSPLHF. For the CDR3, the DNA is TGTGCCAGCAGTCCAGACAGGGGACGCCGCTCCTATAATTCACCCCTCCACTTT.

This clonotype occurred a few times. The chain has TRBV11-2 and TRBJ1-2; no clear D gene. V was pared by 8 bases and J by 11 bases, with 15 bases between. The CDR3 sequence is 11 residues long. The V gene's germline CDR1 is SGHAT and CDR2 FQNNGV. The CDR3 protein is CASRPIEEYTF. The CDR3 region has the DNA TGTGCCAGCCGGCCGATCGAGGAGTACACCTTC.

Only a few counts were recorded for this clonotype. The chain recombines TRBV11-2 with TRBJ2-7; a possible D gene is TRBD2 (5 bases). Per germline, CDR1 SGHAT and CDR2 FQNNGV. V dropped 4 bases and J dropped 3 bases, with 19 bases sitting between them. CDR3 length: 16 residues. CDR3 DNA sequence: TGTGCCAGCAGCTCCGGTCTCGCGGGTAGGAGCTACGAGCAGTACTTC. Protein: CASSSGLAGRSYEQYF.

The rearrangement uses TRBV5-4 and TRBJ2-2; D ambiguous. Trimming removed 1 base from V and 3 bases from J, with 7 bases in between. Germline CDR1 and CDR2: SGHNT and YYREEE (reference sequence). This CDR3 is 14 amino acids long. This CDR3 is CASSLSSHTGELFF. For the CDR3, the DNA is TGTGCCAGCAGCTTGAGTTCCCACACCGGGGAGCTGTTTTTT.

This chain connects TRBV30 to TRBJ1-2; D not resolved. Germline lookup yields CDR1 GTSNPN and CDR2 SVGIG (reference sequence). Trimming took 1 base from V and 8 from J, leaving 14 bases between them. The length of the CDR3 is 13 residues. The CDR3 nucleotides are TGTGCCTGGAGTGCCGCGAGGATGCGGGGCTACACCTTC. Protein sequence: CAWSAARMRGYTF.

This clonotype was observed many times. The chain combines TRBV11-2 with TRBJ1-2; a weak D match, TRBD1 (5 bases). Per germline, CDR1 SGHAT and CDR2 FQNNGV. Trimming pared 3 bases from V and 4 bases from J, leaving 9 bases between. This CDR3 region has 13 residues. The CDR3, as DNA: TGTGCCAGCAGCTTGGGGCAGGGCTATGGCTACACCTTC. This encodes CASSLGQGYGYTF.

The CDR3 region has the DNA TGTGCCAGCAGTTTTTGGGGATACGAGCAGTACTTC. Residues: CASSFWGYEQYF. The chain employs TRBV27 and TRBJ2-7, with unresolved D. The V end was cut by 3 bases, the J end by 4 bases, with 7 bases between. This CDR3 is 12 amino acids long. Germline V lookup: CDR1 MNHEY, CDR2 SMNVEV (reference sequence).

This clonotype came up a few times. The V and J genes are TRBV7-8 and TRBJ2-7; TRBD2 agrees at 8 bases. Per germline, CDR1 SGHVS and CDR2 FQNEAQ. The CDR3 has 13 amino acids. The V and J ends lost 2 bases and 5 bases, in that order; junction bases with no gene match: 2. The CDR3 loop is CASSLLAGHEQYF. DNA for the CDR3: TGTGCCAGCAGCTTACTAGCGGGCCACGAGCAGTACTTC.

This clonotype was detected a few times. CDR3 DNA sequence: TGTGCCAGCAGGGAACAGCCAGGGCTCGGCGAGCAGTACTTC. This codes for CASREQPGLGEQYF. The chain uses TRBV9 and TRBJ2-7; D is possibly TRBD1 (5 bases). There are 14 residues in the CDR3. From germline, CDR1 is SGDLS and CDR2 YYNGEE. Trimming cost V 5 bases and J 6 bases, with 18 bases left between them.

The chain carries TRBV15 and TRBJ1-1; no reliable D call. Trimming cost V 1 base and J 1 base, with 7 bases left between them. Germline V gene lookup returns CDR1 LNHNV and CDR2 YYDKDF (reference sequence). The CDR3 runs 14 residues. CDR3 DNA sequence: TGTGCCACCAGCAGAGGAGGGTGGAACACTGAAGCTTTCTTT. Its protein is CATSRGGWNTEAFF. The variable domain in full, completed from reference TRBV15 and TRBJ1-1, reads DAMVIQNPRYQVTQFGKPVTLSCSQTLNHNVMYWYQQKSSQAPKLLFHYYDKDFNNEADTPDNFQSRRPNTSFCFLDIRSPGLGDTAMYLCATSRGGWNTEAFFGQGTRLTVV.